This T cell receptor beta chain was identified during a study of CXCR3-negative and CXCR3-positive naive CD8 T cells. With regard to this clonotype: Its antigen is unknown.

General study points: More hydrophobic TRB CDR3s were found in CXCR3-positive naive cells than in CXCR3-negative naive cells. Both naive subsets had comparably high diversity; memory CD8+ cells much lower. TRBV-TRBJ usage was alike in naive CXCR3-negative and CXCR3-positive cells but differed in memory cells.

The CDR3 extends over 15 amino acids. The germline V gene has CDR1 LGHNA and CDR2 YNFKEQ. Naive CD8+ T lymphocytes were specified as CD45RO-CCR7+CD27+CD95-. Preparation of TRB cDNA libraries relied on 5' RACE carrying UMI labels. TCRdb reprocessed the 5' RACE reads, keeping one entry per CDR3 protein, no DNA. This table lists about 120,000 distinct CDR3 sequences. V usage is TRBV4-2 and J usage is TRBJ2-7; TCRdb's assignment of TRBD1 cannot be checked, as there is no DNA. The specimen was naive CXCR3+ CD8+ T cells from blood. Subset: CD45RO-CCR7+CD27+CD95- naive CD8+ T cells expressing CXCR3 (TNR3+). This receptor was obtained from a human donor in good health. Some clones in this sample may be carry-over from other donors' samples. CDR3 residues: CASSQDPLSGGEQYF.